The 23 T cell receptor beta chains reported below all come from one sample, sequenced in a study of blood T cell repertoires in COVID-19 (dated by TCRdb to 2019 to 2021). Libraries were prepared through the immunoSEQ multiplex PCR assay. The clones in this table, taken by TCRdb from immuneACCESS, are in-frame only. Not every clone is retained; where verified, under half of the shortfall comes from an unresolved V gene, and the cause of the rest is unknown. The sample data list about 78,000 clones, and over 80% of these were observed just once. The ten largest make up around 5.3% of the sample. Sequenced sample: peripheral blood. The receptors come from a man between 60 and 75 years old with active or convalescent COVID-19.

In its sample, this clone was seen once. The V and J genes are TRBV19 and TRBJ2-2; the D gene is possibly TRBD1 (6 bases). With 8 bases removed from V and 7 bases from J, the gap between germline ends came to 14 bases. Germline assignment: CDR1 LNHDA and CDR2 SQIVND (reference sequence). This CDR3 is 13 amino acids long. CDR3 residues: CASATRQDGELFF. The CDR3 DNA sequence: TGTGCCAGTGCGACTCGACAGGACGGGGAGCTGTTTTTT.

This clone was counted between two and nine times. V usage is TRBV9 and J usage is TRBJ2-7, with 7 bases fitting TRBD1. From germline, CDR1 is SGDLS and CDR2 YYNGEE. Unmatched junction bases numbered 7, after V lost 4 bases and J lost 3 bases. This CDR3 spans 14 amino acids. The DNA for the CDR3 is TGTGCCAGCAGCCAAACGGGACAGATCTACGAGCAGTACTTC. The encoded protein is CASSQTGQIYEQYF.

This clone was seen at least ten times. The genes are TRBV7-8 and TRBJ2-7, with 7 bases aligning to TRBD1. The CDR3 is 15 residues long. Losses at the gene ends were 5 bases for V and 3 bases for J; bases not matched to a gene: 10. Germline assignment: CDR1 SGHVS and CDR2 FQNEAQ. In DNA, the CDR3 is TGTGCCAGCAGCACCCGACAGGGAAGGGGCTACGAGCAGTACTTC. It encodes CASSTRQGRGYEQYF.

This clone was counted between two and nine times. This chain joins TRBV14 and TRBJ2-5; D remains ambiguous. CDR3 length: 16 amino acids. Trimming cost V 0 bases and J 4 bases, with 15 bases left between them. Germline CDR1 reads SGHDN; CDR2 reads FVKESK. The CDR3 sequence: CASSQEFTAGRETQYF. The CDR3 nucleotides read TGTGCCAGCAGCCAAGAGTTCACAGCCGGTCGAGAGACCCAGTACTTC.

The rearrangement links TRBV5-4 to TRBJ2-1, with TRBD1 matching over 7 bases. The CDR3 contains 16 residues. The trim removed 4 bases at V and 2 bases at J, leaving 9 bases unmatched. Germline V lookup: CDR1 SGHNT, CDR2 YYREEE (reference sequence). As DNA, the CDR3 is TGTGCCAGCAGCAGAGCCGGGACAGAAACCTACAATGAGCAGTTCTTC. It specifies CASSRAGTETYNEQFF.

DNA of the CDR3: TGTGCCACCAGTGATACCGCGGGGATCTCCTACAATGAGCAGTTCTTC. Amino acid sequence: CATSDTAGISYNEQFF. The chain combines TRBV24-1 with TRBJ2-1, with D maybe TRBD2 (6 bases). V lost 3 bases to trimming and J lost 0 bases, with 11 bases between them. The CDR3 totals 16 residues. Germline assignment: CDR1 KGHDR and CDR2 SFDVKD.

In its sample, this clone was seen a few times. The rearrangement joins TRBV9 to TRBJ2-5; 8 nucleotides agree with TRBD2. V gave up 0 bases and J gave up 2 bases; unmatched junction bases: 3. The germline gives CDR1 SGDLS, CDR2 YYNGEE. The CDR3 length is 15 residues. The CDR3 spells CASSVAGGQQETQYF. As DNA, the CDR3 is TGTGCCAGCAGCGTAGCGGGGGGGCAACAAGAGACCCAGTACTTC.

This chain uses TRBV24-1 with TRBJ1-3; D call uncertain. This CDR3 is built from 13 residues. In germline, CDR1 is KGHDR, CDR2 SFDVKD. V was cut by 9 bases and J by 0 bases, with 8 bases left in between. Here the CDR3 DNA reads TGTGCCACCGCGGCCTCCTCTGGAAACACCATATATTTT. Its translation: CATAASSGNTIYF.

The genes are TRBV19 and TRBJ1-1; 10 bases are a match to TRBD1. The CDR3 length is 16 residues. The V and J ends lost 5 bases and 2 bases, in that order; junction bases with no gene match: 8. Looked up from germline, CDR1 is LNHDA and CDR2 is SQIVND (reference sequence). DNA of the CDR3: TGTGCCAGTAGTCACCGGGACAGGGGCTACAACACTGAAGCTTTCTTT. Translated, it gives CASSHRDRGYNTEAFF.

The chain uses TRBV9 and TRBJ1-1, with 7 nucleotides matching TRBD1. Germline V gene lookup returns CDR1 SGDLS and CDR2 YYNGEE. The CDR3 is 18 amino acids. The trim removed 3 bases at V and 3 bases at J, leaving 17 bases unmatched. This CDR3 is CASSESPTRQGRDTEAFF. CDR3 nucleotide sequence: TGTGCCAGCAGCGAGAGCCCCACCCGACAGGGAAGGGACACTGAAGCTTTCTTT.

The V call is TRBV7-9, the J call TRBJ2-2; TRBD1 is a possible D gene (5 bases). Germline V gene lookup returns CDR1 SEHNR and CDR2 FQNEAQ (reference sequence). CDR3 length: 13 amino acids. V lost 5 bases, J lost 5 bases, and 9 bases lay in between. For the CDR3, the DNA is TGTGCCAGCAGCCCAGGGTGGACCGGGGAGCTGTTTTTT. Translated: CASSPGWTGELFF.

The chain is built from TRBV7-9 and TRBJ2-1; weak D call: TRBD2 (5 bases). V was shortened by 5 bases and J by 0 bases, with 14 bases between the two germline ends. CDR1 is SEHNR, CDR2 FQNEAQ, per germline (reference sequence). There are 16 residues in the CDR3. The CDR3 reads CASSAESGSSYNEQFF. CDR3 DNA: TGTGCCAGCAGCGCTGAGAGTGGGAGCTCCTACAATGAGCAGTTCTTC.

Regarding this clone: At one of its ends the junction is not consistent with the germline gene, which may arise from a read error. This chain connects TRBV5-1 to TRBJ2-1; D gene ambiguous. Germline-derived CDR1 and CDR2 are SGHRS and YFSETQ. The CDR3 sequence is 14 residues long. CDR3 sequence: CASTLTPTYNEQFF. In DNA, the CDR3 is TGCGCCAGCACCTTGACCCCTACCTACAATGAGCAGTTCTTC.

The rearrangement joins TRBV5-5 to TRBJ2-1, with TRBD2 matching over 10 bases. Germline V CDR1 and CDR2: SGHKS, YYEKEE (reference sequence). V shed 2 bases, J shed 2 bases, and the junction held 4 bases outside the gene matches. This CDR3 spans 16 amino acids. The CDR3 DNA reads TGTGCCAGCAGCTTATTTAGCGGGGGGCCCTACAATGAGCAGTTCTTC. This gives the protein CASSLFSGGPYNEQFF.

This clone was observed a single time. The gene calls are TRBV9 and TRBJ2-1, with 8 bases aligning to TRBD1. V dropped 0 bases and J dropped 7; count of bases not matched to a gene: 9. In germline, CDR1 is SGDLS, CDR2 YYNGEE. The CDR3 is 16 residues long. The CDR3 is CASSVVDRGAPNEQFF. CDR3 bases: TGTGCCAGCAGCGTAGTCGACAGGGGAGCCCCTAATGAGCAGTTCTTC.

The chain employs TRBV19 and TRBJ2-5; weak D call: TRBD2 (7 bases). CDR1 and CDR2 from the germline V gene are LNHDA and SQIVND (reference sequence). The germline V and J ends were trimmed by 4 bases and 1 base, with 16 bases remaining between them. The CDR3 is made up of 16 amino acids. DNA of the CDR3: TGTGCCAGTAGTAACCGTTGGGGGGGGGCCCAAGAGACCCAGTACTTC. Residues: CASSNRWGGAQETQYF.

The J gene is TRBJ2-5, the V gene TRBV6-1; 7 bases match TRBD1. Germline V gives CDR1 MNHNS, CDR2 SASEGT. The CDR3 loop spans 15 amino acids. After removal of 7 bases from V and 5 bases from J, the junction contained 13 bases not matched to a gene. The CDR3 nucleotides are TGTGCCAGCAATCAACAGGGGTCCCCGCGGGAGACCCAGTACTTC. Its protein is CASNQQGSPRETQYF.

Comment on this clone: The sample contains more than one DNA sequence encoding this CDR3. J is TRBJ2-5 and V is TRBV9, with TRBD2 matching over 12 bases. V lost 2 bases to trimming and J lost 5 bases; unmatched junction nucleotides: 7. Per the germline V gene, CDR1 is SGDLS and CDR2 is YYNGEE. The CDR3 covers 16 residues. The CDR3, as DNA: TGTGCCAGCAGCGTCTCTAGCGGGGGGGCCGGGGAGACCCAGTACTTC. Translating gives CASSVSSGGAGETQYF. The full variable domain, in which reference TRBV9 and TRBJ2-5 provide the parts outside the CDR3, is DSGVTQTPKHLITATGQRVTLRCSPRSGDLSVYWYQQSLDQGLQFLIQYYNGEERAKGNILERFSAQQFPDLHSELNLSSLELGDSALYFCASSVSSGGAGETQYFGPGTRLLVL.

This clone was observed a few times. This chain uses TRBV28 with TRBJ1-2, with D possibly TRBD1 on 5 matching bases. Trimming took off 6 bases at V and 4 bases at J, with 15 bases between the two ends. CDR1 and CDR2 from the germline V gene are MDHEN and SYDVKM. This CDR3 comprises 14 residues. CDR3 residues: CASRGAKVGYGYTF. In DNA form, the CDR3 reads TGTGCCAGCAGAGGGGCAAAGGTCGGCTATGGCTACACCTTC.

The chain employs TRBV2 and TRBJ2-5; D is possibly TRBD2 (6 bases). Trimming removed 8 bases at V and 3 bases at J, with 13 bases between. This CDR3 spans 13 amino acids. Germline V CDR1 and CDR2: SNHLY, FYNNEI. This chain's CDR3 is CASVGGGEETQYF. Here the CDR3 DNA reads TGTGCCAGCGTGGGCGGAGGGGAAGAGACCCAGTACTTC. Full variable domain (outside the CDR3, taken from reference TRBV2 and TRBJ2-5): EPEVTQTPSHQVTQMGQEVILRCVPISNHLYFYWYRQILGQKVEFLVSFYNNEISEKSEIFDDQFSVERPDGSNFTLKIRSTKLEDSAMYFCASVGGGEETQYFGPGTRLLVL.

This chain connects TRBV27 to TRBJ1-1; D remains ambiguous. Trimming cost V 3 bases and J 10 bases, with 6 bases left between them. The length of the CDR3 is 10 residues. The germline CDR1 and CDR2 sequences are MNHEY and SMNVEV (reference sequence). CDR3: CASSFYGAFF. The CDR3 region has the DNA TGTGCCAGCAGTTTTTACGGAGCTTTCTTT.

This clone was found a few times. This chain joins TRBV6-2 or TRBV6-3 and TRBJ1-6, with 7 bases lining up with TRBD1. V dropped 5 bases and J dropped 0; count of bases not matched to a gene: 4. The CDR3 is made up of 16 amino acids. Germline CDR1 MNHEY, CDR2 SVGEGT. The CDR3 loop reads CASSPDRSSYNSPLHF. In DNA, the CDR3 is TGTGCCAGCAGTCCGGACAGGAGCTCCTATAATTCACCCCTCCACTTT.

The chain uses TRBV10-1 and TRBJ1-5, with 8 bases matching TRBD1. The CDR3 totals 14 residues. Looked up from germline, CDR1 is WNHNN and CDR2 is SYGVQD (reference sequence). After removal of 8 bases from V and 9 bases from J, the junction contained 12 bases not matched to a gene. The CDR3: CASAARTGRMPQHF. The CDR3 region has the DNA TGCGCCAGCGCCGCGCGGACAGGGCGCATGCCCCAGCATTTT.